The rows below give T cell receptor beta chains drawn from one sample of a study of technical replicates of blood from a handful of donors. TCRdb keeps only in-frame clones here, not all; method: immunoSEQ multiplex PCR. The sample lists roughly 74,000 clones, 91% occurring once. Sequencing was performed on T cells isolated from PBMCs. The receptors were gathered from a human donor in good health. The CDR3 runs from the conserved cysteine through the conserved F or W. The D gene is left open where the match is weak. Clone size is given for some rows only: seen once, a few or many times, or a class if the clone is expanded.

J gene,clone size,D gene,V gene,CDR3 protein,CDR3 DNA
TRBJ1-1,NA,NA,TRBV6-1,CASSERARGKAFF,TGTGCCAGCAGTGAAAGGGCGCGCGGGAAGGCTTTCTTT
TRBJ1-5,once,TRBD1,TRBV6-5,CASRTSGGTQHF,TGTGCCAGCAGGACCTCAGGGGGGACCCAGCATTTT
TRBJ1-1,NA,NA,TRBV6-5,CASKGVEAFF,TGTGCCAGCAAAGGGGTTGAAGCTTTCTTT
TRBJ2-2,NA,NA,TRBV29-1,CSVATGLGTGELFF,TGCAGCGTTGCAACAGGGTTAGGAACCGGGGAGCTGTTTTTT
TRBJ2-6,NA,NA,TRBV6-6,CASSYSSPGANVLTF,TGTGCCAGCAGTTACTCGAGTCCTGGGGCCAACGTCCTGACTTTC
TRBJ2-1,once,TRBD1,TRBV11-2,CASTQDRGHNEQFF,TGTGCCAGCACCCAGGACAGGGGCCACAATGAGCAGTTCTTC
TRBJ1-2,NA,NA,TRBV30,CAWSAERPCTF,TGTGCCTGGAGTGCAGAGCGACCCTGCACCTTC
TRBJ1-1,few,NA,TRBV20-1,CSASTGMGAFF,TGCAGTGCCAGTACAGGGATGGGAGCTTTCTTT
TRBJ1-4,NA,NA,TRBV10-1,CASSESSGSAEKLFF,TGCGCCAGCAGTGAGTCGTCAGGTTCGGCTGAAAAACTGTTTTTT
TRBJ2-2,NA,NA,TRBV6-5,CASRGGTGELFF,TGTGCCAGCAGGGGGGGAACCGGGGAGCTGTTTTTT
TRBJ1-1,NA,NA,TRBV5-1,CASSPKTLMNTEAFF,TGCGCCAGCAGCCCAAAAACACTAATGAACACTGAAGCTTTCTTT
TRBJ1-2,NA,NA,TRBV19,CASSMETVYGYTF,TGTGCCAGTAGTATGGAGACTGTCTATGGCTACACCTTC
TRBJ1-3,NA,NA,TRBV30,CAWSVGGSGNTIYF,TGTGCCTGGAGTGTAGGGGGATCTGGAAACACCATATATTTT
TRBJ2-3,NA,NA,TRBV5-1,CASSFFGGTSTDTQYF,TGCGCCAGCAGTTTTTTTGGCGGGACTAGCACAGATACGCAGTATTTT
TRBJ2-1,NA,NA,TRBV5-1,CASSPWTAGGYNEQFF,TGCGCCAGCAGCCCATGGACAGCTGGGGGCTACAATGAGCAGTTCTTC
TRBJ1-2,NA,TRBD1,TRBV10-2,CASRASGTGGGYTF,TGCGCCAGCAGGGCGTCCGGGACAGGGGGCGGCTACACCTTC
TRBJ2-2,NA,TRBD1,TRBV7-2,CASSPLLGQIKELFF,TGTGCCAGCAGCCCACTATTGGGACAGATAAAGGAGCTGTTTTTT
TRBJ2-7,NA,TRBD2,TRBV7-2,CASSSRVAGGQSREQYF,TGTGCCAGCAGCTCCCGGGTAGCGGGAGGGCAAAGTCGCGAGCAGTACTTC
TRBJ2-1,NA,TRBD2,TRBV9,CASSRAGTSDYNEQFF,TGTGCCAGCAGCCGAGCCGGGACTAGCGATTACAATGAGCAGTTCTTC
TRBJ1-1,NA,NA,TRBV20-1,CSAEMDTEAFF,TGCAGTGCAGAGATGGACACTGAAGCTTTCTTT
TRBJ2-5,NA,NA,TRBV19,CASSIVGGWPPQYF,TGTGCCAGTAGTATAGTCGGAGGTTGGCCCCCCCAGTACTTC
TRBJ1-1,few,TRBD1,TRBV9,CASSKTGGGTEAFF,TGTGCCAGCAGCAAGACAGGGGGTGGCACTGAAGCTTTCTTT
TRBJ1-4,NA,NA,TRBV27,CASSSLAGKLFF,TGTGCCAGCAGCTCCCTCGCGGGAAAACTGTTTTTT
TRBJ2-3,NA,NA,TRBV5-6,CASSLTSPSDTQYF,TGTGCCAGCAGCTTGACTAGCCCCTCCGATACGCAGTATTTT
TRBJ1-2,few,NA,TRBV10-2,CASGSLGQGYGYTF,TGCGCCAGCGGGTCGCTTGGGCAGGGGTATGGCTACACCTTC
TRBJ1-5,NA,NA,TRBV19,CASSGQGQPQHF,TGTGCCAGTAGTGGGCAGGGCCAGCCCCAGCATTTT
TRBJ2-3,NA,NA,TRBV7-8,CASSFLVGPDTQYF,TGTGCCAGCAGCTTTTTGGTGGGGCCAGATACGCAGTATTTT
TRBJ2-3,NA,NA,TRBV28,CASSLPGITDTQYF,TGTGCCAGCAGTTTACCCGGGATTACAGATACGCAGTATTTT
TRBJ2-7,NA,NA,TRBV27,CASSPHPRVRYEQYF,TGTGCCAGCAGTCCTCACCCCAGGGTTAGGTACGAGCAGTACTTC
TRBJ2-7,NA,NA,TRBV5-6,CASSLEAAVYEQYF,TGTGCCAGCAGCTTGGAAGCGGCGGTATACGAGCAGTACTTC
TRBJ2-1,NA,TRBD2,TRBV19,CASGRDIFYNEQFF,TGTGCCAGCGGGAGGGACATATTTTACAATGAGCAGTTCTTC